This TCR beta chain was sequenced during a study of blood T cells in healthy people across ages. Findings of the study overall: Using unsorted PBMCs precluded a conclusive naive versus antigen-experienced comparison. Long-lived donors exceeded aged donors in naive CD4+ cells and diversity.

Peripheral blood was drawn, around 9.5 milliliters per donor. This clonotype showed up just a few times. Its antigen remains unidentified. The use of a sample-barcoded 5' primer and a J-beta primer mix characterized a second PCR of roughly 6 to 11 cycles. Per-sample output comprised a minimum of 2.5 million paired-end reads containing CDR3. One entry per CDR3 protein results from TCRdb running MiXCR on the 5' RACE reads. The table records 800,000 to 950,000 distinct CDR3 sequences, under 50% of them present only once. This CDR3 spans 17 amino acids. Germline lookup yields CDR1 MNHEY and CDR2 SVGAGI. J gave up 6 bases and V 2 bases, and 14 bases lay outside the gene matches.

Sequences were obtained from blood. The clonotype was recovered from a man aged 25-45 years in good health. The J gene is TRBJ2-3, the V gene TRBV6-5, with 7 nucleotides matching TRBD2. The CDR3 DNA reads TGTGCCAGCAGTTACAGGCCAGCGGGGCGCCCCGGTGATACGCAGTATTTT. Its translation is CASSYRPAGRPGDTQYF.